The 9 T cell receptor beta chains given below trace back to one sample, sequenced in a study of CD8 T cells in Susac syndrome. RNA amounts of about 0.5 to 1 ug underwent reverse transcription with random hexamers. Each CDR3 protein gets one entry after TCRdb re-called the immunoSEQ multiplex PCR reads with MiXCR. The sample has some 130,000 distinct CDR3 sequences; roughly 94% are singletons. Source material: CD4+ T cells from PBMCs. The source of these receptors is a human donor with multiple sclerosis.

The genes are TRBV30 and TRBJ2-1; D unclear. Germline V lookup: CDR1 GTSNPN, CDR2 SVGIG (reference sequence). Trimming took 5 bases from V and 5 from J, leaving 19 bases between them. This CDR3 comprises 15 residues. CDR3 bases: TGTGCCTGGCGTAGGGCATTGGGTACCCACAATGAGCAGTTCTTC. Translating gives CAWRRALGTHNEQFF.

This clonotype was seen once. The V gene is TRBV20-1, the J gene TRBJ1-2; D gene uncertain. Germline V gene lookup returns CDR1 DFQATT and CDR2 SNEGSKA (reference sequence). V was clipped by 6 bases and J by 1 base, with 9 bases between them. The CDR3 is made up of 12 amino acids. DNA of the CDR3: TGCAGTGCCGCACGGGTTAACTATGGCTACACCTTC. It yields the protein CSAARVNYGYTF.

This clonotype has only a few counts. The CDR3 region is CASSLAGGRETQYF. CDR3 DNA sequence: TGTGCCAGCAGCTTAGCGGGAGGAAGAGAGACCCAGTACTTC. This rearrangement joins TRBV7-2 to TRBJ2-5, with D perhaps TRBD2 (6 bases). Germline values: CDR1 SGHTA, CDR2 FQGNSA. The CDR3 contains 14 residues. The ends were cut back, 0 bases at V and 4 bases at J, with 9 bases in the middle.

This chain uses TRBV6-1 with TRBJ2-7; TRBD1 or TRBD2 may be the D gene (5 bases each). The CDR3 extends over 13 amino acids. The V end was cut by 11 bases, the J end by 2 bases, with 16 bases between. Germline CDR1 reads MNHNS; CDR2 reads SASEGT. The CDR3 loop reads CASWGQGAYEQYF. CDR3 DNA: TGTGCCTCCTGGGGCCAGGGAGCCTACGAGCAGTACTTC.

The V call is TRBV10-3, the J call TRBJ1-3; tentatively, D is TRBD1 (5 bases). CDR1 is ENHRY, CDR2 SYGVKD, per germline. This CDR3 comprises 12 residues. CDR3 DNA: TGTGCAAGCGAGGGGACTGGAAACACCATATATTTT. Its translation: CASEGTGNTIYF.

The chain employs TRBV30 and TRBJ2-3, with 7 bases fitting TRBD1. The ends lost 1 base at V and 4 bases at J; junction bases unmatched: 5. The CDR3 runs 14 residues. CDR1 is GTSNPN and CDR2 is SVGIG in the germline V gene (reference sequence). The CDR3 loop reads CAWSAMTGPDTQYF. Written as DNA, the CDR3 is TGTGCCTGGAGTGCGATGACAGGGCCAGATACGCAGTATTTT.

The J gene is TRBJ1-1, the V gene TRBV28; no clear D. The CDR3 loop spans 15 amino acids. Trimming pared 2 bases from V and 1 base from J, leaving 11 bases between. Per germline, CDR1 MDHEN and CDR2 SYDVKM. Written as DNA, the CDR3 is TGTGCCAGCAGTTTAACGGCTCCGAGGAACACTGAAGCTTTCTTT. This sequence encodes CASSLTAPRNTEAFF.

The CDR3 sequence: CASQAGTSNPDTQYF. For the CDR3, the DNA is TGCGCCAGCCAAGCCGGGACTAGCAATCCCGATACGCAGTATTTT. The chain uses TRBV5-1 and TRBJ2-3; 9 bases line up with TRBD2. Germline V gives CDR1 SGHRS, CDR2 YFSETQ. Trimming at V came to 7 bases and at J to 6 bases, leaving 12 bases not matched to a gene. This CDR3 spans 15 amino acids.

The chain couples TRBV20-1 to TRBJ1-5; no reliable D call. Germline V gene data show CDR1 as DFQATT and CDR2 as SNEGSKA (reference sequence). This CDR3 has 14 residues. V was shortened by 2 bases and J by 0 bases, with 8 bases between the two germline ends. Here the CDR3 DNA reads TGCAGTGCTAGATACGGGGATAGCAATCAGCCCCAGCATTTT. Translation gives CSARYGDSNQPQHF.